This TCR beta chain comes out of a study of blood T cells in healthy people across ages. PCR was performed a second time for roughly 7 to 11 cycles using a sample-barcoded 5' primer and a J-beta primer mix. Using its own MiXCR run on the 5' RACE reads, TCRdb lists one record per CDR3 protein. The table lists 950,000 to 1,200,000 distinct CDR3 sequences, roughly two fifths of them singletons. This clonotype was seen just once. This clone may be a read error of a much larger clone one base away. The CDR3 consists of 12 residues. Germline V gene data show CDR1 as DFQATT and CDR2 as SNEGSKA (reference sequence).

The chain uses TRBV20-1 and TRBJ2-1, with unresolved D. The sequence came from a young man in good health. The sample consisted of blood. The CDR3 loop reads CSARLDYNGQFF. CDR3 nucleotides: TGCAGTGCTAGATTGGATTACAATGGGCAGTTCTTC.